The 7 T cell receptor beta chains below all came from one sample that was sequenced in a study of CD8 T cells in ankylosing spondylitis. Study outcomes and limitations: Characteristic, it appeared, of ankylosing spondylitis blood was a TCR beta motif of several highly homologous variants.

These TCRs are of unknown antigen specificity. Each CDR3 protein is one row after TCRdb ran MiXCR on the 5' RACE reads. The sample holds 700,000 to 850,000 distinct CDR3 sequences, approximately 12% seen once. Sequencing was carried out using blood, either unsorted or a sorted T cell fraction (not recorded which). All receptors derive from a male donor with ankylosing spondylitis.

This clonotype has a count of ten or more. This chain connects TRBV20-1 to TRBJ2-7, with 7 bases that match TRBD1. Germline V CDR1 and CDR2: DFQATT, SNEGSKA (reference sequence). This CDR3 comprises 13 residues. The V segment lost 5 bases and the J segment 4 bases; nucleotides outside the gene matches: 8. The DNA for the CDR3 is TGCAGTGCTTTTACAGGGGCGAAGTACGAGCAGTACTTC. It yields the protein CSAFTGAKYEQYF.

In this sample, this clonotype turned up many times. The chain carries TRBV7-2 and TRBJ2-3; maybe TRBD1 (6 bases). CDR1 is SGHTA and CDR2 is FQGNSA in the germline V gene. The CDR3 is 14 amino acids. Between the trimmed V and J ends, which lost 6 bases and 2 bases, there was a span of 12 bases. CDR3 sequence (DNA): TGTGCCAGCAGGCGGACAGCACTCACAGATACGCAGTATTTT. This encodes CASRRTALTDTQYF.

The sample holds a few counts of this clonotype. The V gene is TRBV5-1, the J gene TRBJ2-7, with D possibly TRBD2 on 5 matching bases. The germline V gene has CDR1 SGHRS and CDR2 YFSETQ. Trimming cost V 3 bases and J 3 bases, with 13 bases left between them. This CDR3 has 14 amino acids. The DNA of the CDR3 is TGCGCCAGCAGCTCCACGCCGGGGAACTACGAGCAGTACTTC. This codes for CASSSTPGNYEQYF. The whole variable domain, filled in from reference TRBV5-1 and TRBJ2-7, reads KAGVTQTPRYLIKTRGQQVTLSCSPISGHRSVSWYQQTPGQGLQFLFEYFSETQRNKGNFPGRFSGRQFSNSRSEMNVSTLELGDSALYLCASSSTPGNYEQYFGPGTRLTVT.

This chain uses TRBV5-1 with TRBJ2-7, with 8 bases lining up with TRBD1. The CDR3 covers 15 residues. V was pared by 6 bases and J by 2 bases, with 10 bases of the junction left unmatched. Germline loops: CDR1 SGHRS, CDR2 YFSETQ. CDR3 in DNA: TGCGCCAGCACTACTACAGGGGGTGGGACCTACGAGCAGTACTTC. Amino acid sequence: CASTTTGGGTYEQYF.

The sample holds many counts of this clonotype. CDR3 in amino acids: CASSLVGQEGETQYF. CDR3 DNA: TGTGCCAGCAGCTTAGTCGGACAGGAGGGAGAGACCCAGTACTTC. This chain joins TRBV11-2 and TRBJ2-5; possible D gene TRBD1, 7 bases. Per germline, CDR1 SGHAT and CDR2 FQNNGV. The ends were cut back, 1 base at V and 4 bases at J, with 13 bases in the middle. CDR3 length equals 15 residues.

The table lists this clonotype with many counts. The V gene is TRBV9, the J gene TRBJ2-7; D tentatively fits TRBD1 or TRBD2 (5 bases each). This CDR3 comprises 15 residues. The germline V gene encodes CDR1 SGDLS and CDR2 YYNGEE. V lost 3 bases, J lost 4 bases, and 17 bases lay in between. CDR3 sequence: CASSAKQEARYEQYF. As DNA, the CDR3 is TGTGCCAGCAGCGCGAAACAGGAGGCAAGGTACGAGCAGTACTTC.

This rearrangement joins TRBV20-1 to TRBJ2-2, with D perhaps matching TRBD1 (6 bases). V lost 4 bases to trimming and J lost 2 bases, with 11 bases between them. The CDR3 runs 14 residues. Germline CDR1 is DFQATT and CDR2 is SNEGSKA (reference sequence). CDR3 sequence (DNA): TGCAGTGCTATGGGACATATCAACACCGGGGAGCTGTTTTTT. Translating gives CSAMGHINTGELFF.